The source of this TCR beta chain is a study of Graves' ophthalmopathy and Graves' hyperthyroidism. The CDR3 is 15 amino acids. Trimming left V 0 bases short and J 4 bases short, with 12 bases between. Germline loops: CDR1 MNHEY, CDR2 SMNVEV (reference sequence). In its sample, this clonotype was seen many times. CDR3 regions of TCR beta were amplified from RNA transcripts. Second-round multiplex PCR came after first-round RT-PCR with HTBI primers. A single record per CDR3 protein comes from TCRdb applying MiXCR to the multiplex PCR reads. Of 580,000 or so distinct CDR3 sequences in the sample, about 40% were seen once.

The TCR sequence derives from an adult man with Graves' hyperthyroidism. Specimen: peripheral blood or thyroid tissue (not recorded which). This rearrangement joins TRBV27 to TRBJ1-1; D may be TRBD1 (5 bases). Written as DNA, the CDR3 is TGTGCCAGCAGTTTATCGAGGGGCCCAAGCACTGAAGCTTTCTTT. This translates into CASSLSRGPSTEAFF.